This T cell receptor (beta chain) was captured in a study of OX40 agonist ivuxolimab in advanced cancers. Germline CDR1 SGHRS, CDR2 YFSETQ. The ends were cut back, 4 bases at V and 3 bases at J, with 20 bases in the middle. The CDR3 is 16 residues long. Data came from immunoSEQ multiplex PCR; TCRdb stores just in-frame clones and leaves some out. Among 30,000 or so clones listed, approximately 86% were seen once. This clone was picked up a small number of times. Its antigen is not identified. Study findings and constraints: Antigen targets of the expanded peripheral T cells went undetermined. At 0.1 to 3.0 mg/kg, CD4+ and CD8+ blood T cells expanded clonally by week 6.

The V gene is TRBV5-1, the J gene TRBJ2-7, with D uncertain. The clonotype comes from an adult with an advanced solid tumor such as melanoma, head and neck, liver or kidney cancer. Specimen: CD4+ or CD8+ T cells sorted from blood, collected in a trial of the OX40 agonist ivuxolimab. The CDR3 DNA reads TGCGCCAGCAGCCTTGGGGTGGGGTTTGCGATCTACGAGCAGTACTTC. This gives the protein CASSLGVGFAIYEQYF. The full variable domain, its missing parts supplied by reference TRBV5-1 and TRBJ2-7, is KAGVTQTPRYLIKTRGQQVTLSCSPISGHRSVSWYQQTPGQGLQFLFEYFSETQRNKGNFPGRFSGRQFSNSRSEMNVSTLELGDSALYLCASSLGVGFAIYEQYFGPGTRLTVT.